The entry below describes one T cell receptor (beta chain). Per the germline V gene, CDR1 is SGDLS and CDR2 is YYNGEE. The CDR3 has 16 residues. Trimming shortened V by 4 bases and J by 3 bases, and 17 bases separated the two germline ends. Sequenced by immunoSEQ multiplex PCR; TCRdb stores in-frame clones only, minus some. The repertoire holds 800,000 to 1,200,000 clones, with 75% to 80% as singletons. This record comes from a study of shared clonotypes between healthy human individuals. The chain is built from TRBV9 and TRBJ2-1; perhaps TRBD1 as D (7 bases). This clonotype was sampled from a man aged 18 to 30 in good health. Some clones in this sample may be carry-over from other donors' samples. Sequenced: memory CD4+ T cells from PBMCs. Subset defined: CD45RA-negative fraction. CDR3 sequence (DNA): TGTGCCAGCAGCTCCCAGGGGGGTGCCGTCTACAATGAGCAGTTCTTC. Protein sequence: CASSSQGGAVYNEQFF.